The 8 T cell receptor beta chains given below trace back to one sample, sequenced in a study of technical replicates of blood from a handful of donors. Data came from immunoSEQ multiplex PCR; TCRdb stores just in-frame clones and leaves some out. The repertoire has just under 100,000 clones, roughly 96% of them found once; the top ten carry around 0.21%. Sequenced: T cells isolated from PBMCs. These receptors all stem from a human donor in good health.

J is TRBJ2-1 and V is TRBV5-1; 7 nucleotides line up with TRBD1. Trimming removed 3 bases from V and 3 bases from J; junction bases left unmatched: 3. Germline-derived CDR1 and CDR2 are SGHRS and YFSETQ. The CDR3 runs 14 residues. The DNA for the CDR3 is TGCGCCAGCAGCTCAGGACAGGTCTACAATGAGCAGTTCTTC. This encodes CASSSGQVYNEQFF.

The chain combines TRBV5-1 with TRBJ1-4; D may be TRBD1 (6 bases). The CDR3 runs 16 residues. Trimming cost V 4 bases and J 8 bases, with 21 bases left between them. Germline assignment: CDR1 SGHRS and CDR2 YFSETQ. The CDR3 is CASSRGTGGAGEKLFF. In DNA, the CDR3 is TGCGCCAGCAGCAGGGGTACGGGGGGCGCAGGCGAAAAACTGTTTTTT.

This chain connects TRBV19 to TRBJ2-7, with 10 bases aligning to TRBD2. Germline assignment: CDR1 LNHDA and CDR2 SQIVND (reference sequence). V shed 6 bases, J shed 4 bases, and the junction held 9 bases outside the gene matches. The CDR3 is 15 amino acids. CDR3 bases: TGTGCCAGTAGGGGACTAGCGAGCGGATCTTACGAGCAGTACTTC. Residues: CASRGLASGSYEQYF.

The chain links TRBV28 to TRBJ2-1, with 10 bases identical to TRBD2. The J segment lost 7 bases and the V segment lost 6 bases, leaving 9 bases of the junction unmatched. Per germline, CDR1 MDHEN and CDR2 SYDVKM. The CDR3 is made up of 15 amino acids. CDR3 sequence: CASSQAGGPGNEQFF. The CDR3 DNA reads TGTGCCAGCAGCCAAGCGGGAGGGCCGGGTAATGAGCAGTTCTTC.

This clone was seen only once. The chain employs TRBV2 and TRBJ2-7, with 11 nucleotides matching TRBD1. The CDR3 covers 13 residues. V lost 8 bases to trimming and J lost 5 bases; unmatched junction nucleotides: 5. CDR1 SNHLY and CDR2 FYNNEI come from the germline V gene. Here the CDR3 DNA reads TGTGCCAGCTCGGGACAGGGGGTCGACGAGCAGTACTTC. It encodes CASSGQGVDEQYF.

The V call is TRBV29-1, the J call TRBJ1-2, with TRBD1 matching 7 bases. Germline V gene sequence: CDR1 SQVTM, CDR2 ANQGSEA. The length of the CDR3 is 15 residues. J was trimmed by 2 bases and V by 3 bases; bases with no gene match: 9. The DNA for the CDR3 is TGCAGCGTTGAGGGTGGGACAGCAAGGAACTATGGCTACACCTTC. It translates to CSVEGGTARNYGYTF.

The chain combines TRBV28 with TRBJ2-6, with a tentative D call TRBD2 (6 bases). CDR1 and CDR2 from the germline V gene are MDHEN and SYDVKM. Trimming pared 5 bases from V and 4 bases from J, leaving 12 bases between. This CDR3 contains 15 residues. The CDR3 reads CASSLNAGGANVLTF. The CDR3 DNA reads TGTGCCAGCAGTCTGAACGCGGGAGGGGCCAACGTCCTGACTTTC.

CDR3 nucleotides: TGTGCCATCAGTGATTCATTAGGCGGGGGGGCCGAAGAGACCCAGTACTTC. Protein: CAISDSLGGGAEETQYF. The chain couples TRBV10-3 to TRBJ2-5; 9 nucleotides match TRBD2. Germline trimming cut 3 bases from V and 3 bases from J; bases unmatched to any gene: 11. Germline lookup yields CDR1 ENHRY and CDR2 SYGVKD. This CDR3 is 17 amino acids long.